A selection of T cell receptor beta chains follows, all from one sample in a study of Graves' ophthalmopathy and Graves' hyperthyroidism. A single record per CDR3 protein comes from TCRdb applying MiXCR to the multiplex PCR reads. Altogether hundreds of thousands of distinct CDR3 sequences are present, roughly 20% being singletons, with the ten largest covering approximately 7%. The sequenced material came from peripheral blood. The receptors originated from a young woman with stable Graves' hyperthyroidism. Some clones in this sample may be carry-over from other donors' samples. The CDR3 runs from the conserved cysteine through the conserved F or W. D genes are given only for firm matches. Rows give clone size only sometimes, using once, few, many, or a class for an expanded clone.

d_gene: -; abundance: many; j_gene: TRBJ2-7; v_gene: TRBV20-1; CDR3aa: CSATDSLDEQYF; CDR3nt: TGCAGTGCCACCGACAGCCTAGACGAGCAGTACTTC
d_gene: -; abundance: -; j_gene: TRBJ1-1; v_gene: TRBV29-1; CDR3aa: CSVGKTSRTEAFF; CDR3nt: TGCAGCGTTGGTAAGACCTCCAGGACTGAAGCTTTCTTT
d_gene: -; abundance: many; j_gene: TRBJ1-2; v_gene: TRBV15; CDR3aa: CATSSAGEEHYGYTF; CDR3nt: TGTGCCACCAGCAGTGCTGGGGAGGAACACTATGGCTACACCTTC
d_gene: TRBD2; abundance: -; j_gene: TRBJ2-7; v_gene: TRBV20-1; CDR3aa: CSASPSGYEQYF; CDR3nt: TGCAGTGCTAGTCCTAGCGGCTACGAGCAGTACTTC
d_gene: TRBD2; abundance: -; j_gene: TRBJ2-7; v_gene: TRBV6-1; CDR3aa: CASREGGSPSYEQYF; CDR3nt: TGTGCCAGCAGGGAGGGCGGGAGTCCCTCCTACGAGCAGTACTTC
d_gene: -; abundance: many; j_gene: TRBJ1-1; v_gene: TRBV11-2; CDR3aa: CASSTRQDTEAFF; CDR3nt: TGTGCCAGCAGCACCAGACAGGACACTGAAGCTTTCTTT
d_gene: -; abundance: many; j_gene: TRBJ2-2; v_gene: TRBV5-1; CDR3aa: CASSFPGAQHTGELFF; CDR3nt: TGCGCCAGCAGCTTCCCGGGGGCGCAGCACACCGGGGAGCTGTTTTTT
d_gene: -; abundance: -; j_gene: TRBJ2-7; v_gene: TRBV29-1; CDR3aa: CSGRGAYEQYF; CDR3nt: TGCAGCGGACGCGGAGCCTACGAGCAGTACTTC
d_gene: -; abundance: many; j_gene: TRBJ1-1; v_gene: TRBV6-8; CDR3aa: CASGRDKRVTEAFF; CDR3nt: TGTGCCAGCGGGAGAGACAAACGAGTCACTGAAGCTTTCTTT
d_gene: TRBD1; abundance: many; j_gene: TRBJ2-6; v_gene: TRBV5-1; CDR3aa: CASSLRTGLSGANVLTF; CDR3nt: TGCGCCAGCAGCTTACGGACAGGTCTATCTGGGGCCAACGTCCTGACTTTC
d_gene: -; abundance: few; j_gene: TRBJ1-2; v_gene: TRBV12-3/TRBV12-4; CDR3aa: CASSLGIGQGNGYTF; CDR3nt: TGTGCCAGCAGTTTAGGGATAGGCCAGGGAAACGGCTACACCTTC
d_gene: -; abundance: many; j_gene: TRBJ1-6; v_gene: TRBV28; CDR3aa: CASSLTQRYNSPLHF; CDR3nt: TGTGCCAGCAGTTTGACCCAGAGGTATAATTCACCCCTCCACTTT
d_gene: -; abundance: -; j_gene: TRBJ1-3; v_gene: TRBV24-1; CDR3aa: CATSEGSGNTIYF; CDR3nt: TGTGCCACCAGTGAGGGATCTGGAAACACCATATATTTT
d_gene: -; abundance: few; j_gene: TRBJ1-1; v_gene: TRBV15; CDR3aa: CATSRETENTEAFF; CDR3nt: TGTGCCACCAGCAGAGAAACAGAGAACACTGAAGCTTTCTTT